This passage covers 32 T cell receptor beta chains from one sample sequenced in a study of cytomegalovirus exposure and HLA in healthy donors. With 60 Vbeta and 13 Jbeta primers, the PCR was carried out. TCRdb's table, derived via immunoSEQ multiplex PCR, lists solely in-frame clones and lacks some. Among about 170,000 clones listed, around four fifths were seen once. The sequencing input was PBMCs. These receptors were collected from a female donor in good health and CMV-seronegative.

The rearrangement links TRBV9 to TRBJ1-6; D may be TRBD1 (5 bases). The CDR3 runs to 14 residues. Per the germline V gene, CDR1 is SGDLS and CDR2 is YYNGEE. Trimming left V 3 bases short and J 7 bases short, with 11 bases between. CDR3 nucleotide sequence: TGTGCCAGCAGCGCCGGGACTATCAATTCACCCCTCCACTTT. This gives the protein CASSAGTINSPLHF.

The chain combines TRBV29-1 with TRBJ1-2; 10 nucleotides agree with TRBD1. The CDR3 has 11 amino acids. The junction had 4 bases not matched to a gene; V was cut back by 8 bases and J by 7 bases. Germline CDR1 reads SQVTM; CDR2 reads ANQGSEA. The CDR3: CSSRTGGGYTF. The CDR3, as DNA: TGCAGCTCCCGGACAGGGGGTGGCTACACCTTC.

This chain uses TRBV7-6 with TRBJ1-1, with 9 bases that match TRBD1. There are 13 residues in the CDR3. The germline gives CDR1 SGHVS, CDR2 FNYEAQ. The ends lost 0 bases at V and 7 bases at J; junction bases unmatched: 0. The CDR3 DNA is TGTGCCAGCAGCTTAGCGGGACAGGGTGAAGCTTTCTTT. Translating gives CASSLAGQGEAFF.

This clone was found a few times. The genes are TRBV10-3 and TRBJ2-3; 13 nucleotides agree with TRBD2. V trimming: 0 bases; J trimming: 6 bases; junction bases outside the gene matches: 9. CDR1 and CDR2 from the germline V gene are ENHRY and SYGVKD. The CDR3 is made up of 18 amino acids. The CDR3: CAISESFRTSGSRDTQYF. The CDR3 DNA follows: TGTGCCATCAGTGAGTCGTTTAGGACTAGCGGGAGTCGGGATACGCAGTATTTT.

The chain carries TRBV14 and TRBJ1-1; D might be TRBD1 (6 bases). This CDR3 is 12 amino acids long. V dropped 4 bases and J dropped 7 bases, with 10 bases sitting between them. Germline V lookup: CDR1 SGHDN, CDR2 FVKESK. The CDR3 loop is CASSPGHGEAFF. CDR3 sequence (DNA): TGTGCCAGCAGCCCGGGACACGGTGAAGCTTTCTTT.

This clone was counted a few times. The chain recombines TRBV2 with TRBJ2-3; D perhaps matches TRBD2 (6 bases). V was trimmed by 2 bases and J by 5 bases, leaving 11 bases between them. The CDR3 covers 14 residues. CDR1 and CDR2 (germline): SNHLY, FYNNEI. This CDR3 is CASSEWGVGDTQYF. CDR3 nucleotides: TGTGCCAGCAGTGAATGGGGGGTGGGAGATACGCAGTATTTT.

Here the CDR3 DNA reads TGTGCCAGCAGCTTGGCCCAGCGCGGGGGACCCCAAGAGACCCAGTACTTC. Translated: CASSLAQRGGPQETQYF. The rearrangement links TRBV5-4 to TRBJ2-5, with TRBD2 identical over 7 bases. V was pared by 0 bases and J by 1 base, with 9 bases of the junction left unmatched. This CDR3 is built from 17 residues. Germline V gene lookup returns CDR1 SGHNT and CDR2 YYREEE (reference sequence). The full variable domain, completed using reference TRBV5-4 and TRBJ2-5, is ETGVTQSPTHLIKTRGQQVTLRCSSQSGHNTVSWYQQALGQGPQFIFQYYREEENGRGNFPPRFSGLQFPNYSSELNVNALELDDSALYLCASSLAQRGGPQETQYFGPGTRLLVL.

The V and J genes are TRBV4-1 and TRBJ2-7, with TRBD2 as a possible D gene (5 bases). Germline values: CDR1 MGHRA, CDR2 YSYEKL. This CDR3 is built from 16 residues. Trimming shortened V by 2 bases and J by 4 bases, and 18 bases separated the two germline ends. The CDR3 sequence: CASSQRVGLAEYEQYF. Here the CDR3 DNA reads TGCGCCAGCAGCCAAAGAGTCGGTCTAGCTGAGTACGAGCAGTACTTC.

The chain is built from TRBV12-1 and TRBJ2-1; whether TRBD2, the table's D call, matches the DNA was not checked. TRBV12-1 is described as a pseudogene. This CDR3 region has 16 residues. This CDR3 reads CASSSGLAGGRYEQFF. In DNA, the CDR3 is TGTGCCAGCAGCAGCGGACTAGCGGGGGGGCGGTATGAGCAGTTCTTC.

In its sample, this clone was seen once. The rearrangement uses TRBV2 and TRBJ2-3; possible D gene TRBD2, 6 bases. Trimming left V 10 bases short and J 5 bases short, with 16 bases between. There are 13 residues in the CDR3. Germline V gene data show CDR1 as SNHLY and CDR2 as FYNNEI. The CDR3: CAIQKAGLDTQYF. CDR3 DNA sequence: TGTGCCATCCAAAAGGCGGGGCTAGATACGCAGTATTTT.

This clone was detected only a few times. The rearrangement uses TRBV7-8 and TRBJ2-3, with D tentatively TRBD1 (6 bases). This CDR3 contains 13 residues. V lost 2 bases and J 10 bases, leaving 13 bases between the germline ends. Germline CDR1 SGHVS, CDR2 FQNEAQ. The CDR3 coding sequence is TGTGCCAGCAGCTTATGGGCAGGGGCAGCGCAGTATTTT. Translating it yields CASSLWAGAAQYF.

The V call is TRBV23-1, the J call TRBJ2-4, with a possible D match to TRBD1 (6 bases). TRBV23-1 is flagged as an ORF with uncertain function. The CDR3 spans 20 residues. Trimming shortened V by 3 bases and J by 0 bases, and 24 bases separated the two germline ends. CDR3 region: CASSQRGGTDGAAAKNIQYF. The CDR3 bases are TGCGCCAGCAGTCAGCGAGGGGGAACCGATGGGGCCGCAGCCAAAAACATTCAGTACTTC.

CDR3 amino acids: CASSLAPVGNLNTEAFF. DNA for the CDR3: TGTGCCAGCAGCTTAGCTCCGGTGGGCAACCTGAACACTGAAGCTTTCTTT. J is TRBJ1-1 and V is TRBV13; D uncertain. The V gene's germline CDR1 is PRHDT and CDR2 FYEKMQ (reference sequence). The CDR3 runs 17 residues. The V end was cut by 1 base, the J end by 0 bases, with 15 bases between.

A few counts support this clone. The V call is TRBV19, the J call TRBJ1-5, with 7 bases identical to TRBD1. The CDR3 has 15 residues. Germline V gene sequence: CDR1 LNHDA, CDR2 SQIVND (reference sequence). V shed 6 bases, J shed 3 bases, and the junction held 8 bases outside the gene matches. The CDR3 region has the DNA TGTGCCAGTAGACCCCTGGACAGGCCCAATCAGCCCCAGCATTTT. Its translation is CASRPLDRPNQPQHF.

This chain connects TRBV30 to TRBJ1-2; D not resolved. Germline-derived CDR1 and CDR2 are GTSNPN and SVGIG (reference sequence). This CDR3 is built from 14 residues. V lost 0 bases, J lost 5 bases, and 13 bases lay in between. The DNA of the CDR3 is TGTGCCTGGAGTGTCCTCAGGAATGGGTATGGCTACACCTTC. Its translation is CAWSVLRNGYGYTF.

The chain's CDR3 is CASSFIPLSTEAFF. CDR3 bases: TGTGCCAGTTCGTTTATACCACTTAGCACTGAAGCTTTCTTT. The chain has TRBV19 and TRBJ1-1; unclear D gene. V lost 8 bases and J lost 4, with 17 bases in between. The CDR3 consists of 14 residues. Germline assignment: CDR1 LNHDA and CDR2 SQIVND (reference sequence).

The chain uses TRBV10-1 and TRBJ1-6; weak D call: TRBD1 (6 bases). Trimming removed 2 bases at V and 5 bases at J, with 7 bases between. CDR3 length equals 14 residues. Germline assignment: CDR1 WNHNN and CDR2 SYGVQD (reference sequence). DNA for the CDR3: TGCGCCAGCAGTGAGGAGGGGGATAATTCACCCCTCCACTTT. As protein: CASSEEGDNSPLHF.

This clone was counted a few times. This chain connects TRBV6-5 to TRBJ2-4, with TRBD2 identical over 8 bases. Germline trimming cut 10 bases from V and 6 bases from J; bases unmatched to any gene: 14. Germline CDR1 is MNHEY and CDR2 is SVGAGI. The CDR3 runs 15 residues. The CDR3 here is CATSTSERGGNIQYF. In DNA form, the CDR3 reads TGTGCCACCTCGACTAGCGAGAGAGGAGGAAACATTCAGTACTTC.

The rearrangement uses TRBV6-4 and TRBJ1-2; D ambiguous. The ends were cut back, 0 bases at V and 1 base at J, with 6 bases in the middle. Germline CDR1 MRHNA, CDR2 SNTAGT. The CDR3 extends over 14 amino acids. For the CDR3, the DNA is TGTGCCAGCAGTGACTCCCTCAGTAACTATGGCTACACCTTC. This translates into CASSDSLSNYGYTF.

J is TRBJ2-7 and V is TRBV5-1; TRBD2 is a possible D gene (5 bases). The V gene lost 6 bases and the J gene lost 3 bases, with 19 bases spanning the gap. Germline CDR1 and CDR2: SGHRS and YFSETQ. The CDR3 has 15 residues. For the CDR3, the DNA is TGCGCCAGCACCTCGCTCGAGCGGAGCAGCTACGAGCAGTACTTC. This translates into CASTSLERSSYEQYF.

CDR3 in DNA: TGTGCCACCAGCAGAGTTGGAGAAACCTACGAGCAGTACTTC. It specifies CATSRVGETYEQYF. This chain links TRBV15 with TRBJ2-7, with no clear D. The CDR3 covers 14 residues. V dropped 1 base and J dropped 2 bases, with 9 bases sitting between them. CDR1 is LNHNV, CDR2 YYDKDF, per germline (reference sequence).

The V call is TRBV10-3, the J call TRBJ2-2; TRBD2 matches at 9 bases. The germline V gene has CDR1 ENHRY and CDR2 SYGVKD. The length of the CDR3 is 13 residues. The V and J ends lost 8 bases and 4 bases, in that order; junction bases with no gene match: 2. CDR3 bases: TGTGCCATCGGCGGGAGGGCCACCGGGGAGCTGTTTTTT. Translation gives CAIGGRATGELFF.

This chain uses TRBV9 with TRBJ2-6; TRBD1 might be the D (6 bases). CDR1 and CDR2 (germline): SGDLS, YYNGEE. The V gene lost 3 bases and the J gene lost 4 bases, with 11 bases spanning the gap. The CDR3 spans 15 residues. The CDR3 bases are TGTGCCAGCAGCGCCAGGGGAGCGGGGGCCAACGTCCTGACTTTC. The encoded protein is CASSARGAGANVLTF. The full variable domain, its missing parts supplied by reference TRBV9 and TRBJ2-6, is DSGVTQTPKHLITATGQRVTLRCSPRSGDLSVYWYQQSLDQGLQFLIQYYNGEERAKGNILERFSAQQFPDLHSELNLSSLELGDSALYFCASSARGAGANVLTFGAGSRLTVL.

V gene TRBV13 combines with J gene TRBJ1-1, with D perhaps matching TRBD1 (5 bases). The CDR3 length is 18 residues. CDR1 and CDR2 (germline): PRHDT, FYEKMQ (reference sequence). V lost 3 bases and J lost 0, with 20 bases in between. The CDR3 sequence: CASSFDPLHRRMNTEAFF. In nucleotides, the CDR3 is TGTGCCAGCAGCTTCGACCCCCTTCACAGGCGCATGAACACTGAAGCTTTCTTT.

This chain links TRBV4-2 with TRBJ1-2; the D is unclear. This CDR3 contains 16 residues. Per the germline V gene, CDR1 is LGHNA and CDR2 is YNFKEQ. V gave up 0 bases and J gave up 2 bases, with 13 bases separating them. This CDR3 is CASSQDVGVTNYGYTF. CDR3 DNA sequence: TGTGCCAGCAGCCAAGATGTCGGGGTAACCAACTATGGCTACACCTTC.

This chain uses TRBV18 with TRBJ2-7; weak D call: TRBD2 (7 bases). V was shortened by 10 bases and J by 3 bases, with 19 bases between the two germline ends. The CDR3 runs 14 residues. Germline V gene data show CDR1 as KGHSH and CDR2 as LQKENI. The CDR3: CATQRGGDLYEQYF. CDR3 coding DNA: TGTGCCACCCAAAGGGGGGGCGACCTCTACGAGCAGTACTTC.

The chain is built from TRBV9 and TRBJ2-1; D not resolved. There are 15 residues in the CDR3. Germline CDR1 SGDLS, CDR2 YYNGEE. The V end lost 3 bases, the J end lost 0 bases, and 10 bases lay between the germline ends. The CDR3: CASSGSRSSYNEQFF. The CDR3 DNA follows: TGTGCCAGCAGCGGAAGTCGGAGCTCCTACAATGAGCAGTTCTTC.

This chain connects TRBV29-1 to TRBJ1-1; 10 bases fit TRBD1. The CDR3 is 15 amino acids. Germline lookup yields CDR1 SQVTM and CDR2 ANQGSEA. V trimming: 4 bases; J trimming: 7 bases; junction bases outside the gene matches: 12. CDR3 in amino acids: CSVGMTGGKQDEAFF. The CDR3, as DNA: TGCAGCGTTGGGATGACAGGGGGCAAACAGGATGAAGCTTTCTTT.

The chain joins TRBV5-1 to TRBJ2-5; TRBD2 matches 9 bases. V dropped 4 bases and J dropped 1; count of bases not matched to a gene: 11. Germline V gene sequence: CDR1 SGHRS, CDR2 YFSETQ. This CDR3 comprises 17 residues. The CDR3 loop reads CASSDHGLAGLQETQYF. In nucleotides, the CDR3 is TGCGCCAGCAGCGACCACGGGCTAGCGGGGCTCCAAGAGACCCAGTACTTC.

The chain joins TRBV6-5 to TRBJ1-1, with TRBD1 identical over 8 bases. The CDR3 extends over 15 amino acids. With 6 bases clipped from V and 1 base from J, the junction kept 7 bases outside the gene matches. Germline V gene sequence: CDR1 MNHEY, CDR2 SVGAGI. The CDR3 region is CASRRQGTGNTEAFF. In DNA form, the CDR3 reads TGTGCCAGCAGGAGACAGGGGACGGGGAACACTGAAGCTTTCTTT.

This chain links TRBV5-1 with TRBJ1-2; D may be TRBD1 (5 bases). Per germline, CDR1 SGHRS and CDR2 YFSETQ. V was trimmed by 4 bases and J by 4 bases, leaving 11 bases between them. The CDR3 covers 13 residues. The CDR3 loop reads CASSTGLLYGYTF. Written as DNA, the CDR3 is TGCGCCAGCAGCACGGGACTGCTCTATGGCTACACCTTC. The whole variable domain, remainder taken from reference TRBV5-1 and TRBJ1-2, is KAGVTQTPRYLIKTRGQQVTLSCSPISGHRSVSWYQQTPGQGLQFLFEYFSETQRNKGNFPGRFSGRQFSNSRSEMNVSTLELGDSALYLCASSTGLLYGYTFGSGTRLTVV.

CDR3 amino acids: CASGKIGGLRYTF. CDR3 nucleotides: TGTGCCAGCGGGAAGATTGGAGGCCTAAGGTACACCTTC. The chain couples TRBV9 to TRBJ1-2; the D is unclear. The CDR3 loop spans 13 amino acids. Germline CDR1 reads SGDLS; CDR2 reads YYNGEE. V was shortened by 7 bases and J by 11 bases, with 21 bases between the two germline ends.